The clone carrying this T cell receptor beta chain was counted a few times. The data are from a study of tumor-infiltrating lymphocytes in primary liver carcinoma. Both RNA and DNA were isolated together from approximately 20-30 mg of bulk tissue that had not been sorted. The sampling covered five separate regions of each tumor. With a constant-region primer, TCR beta cDNA was made from approximately 450 ng of total RNA. Amplification in three nested multiplex PCR rounds with slightly modified ARM-PCR gave rise to TCR beta libraries. Investigators reported that the first two PCR rounds, at roughly 11 cycles each, used TRBV1-TRBV30 forward primers with a C-beta reverse primer. Each CDR3 protein gets one entry after TCRdb re-called the multiplex PCR reads with MiXCR. This sample has about 78,000 distinct CDR3 sequences, with 71% found just once. The CDR3 contains 13 residues. From germline, CDR1 is MDHEN and CDR2 SYDVKM. The germline V and J ends were trimmed by 3 bases and 7 bases, with 12 bases remaining between them.

The chain uses TRBV28 and TRBJ2-5; no reliable D call. This receptor was obtained from a woman between 55 and 75 years old with primary liver carcinoma and hepatitis B virus infection. Material: liver tumor tissue from sampling region 4. Noted subset: tumor region T4, right-lateral pole. The DNA for the CDR3 is TGTGCCAGCAGTTTCGGGTGGGCAGGGACCCAGTACTTC. This sequence encodes CASSFGWAGTQYF.